This T cell receptor (beta chain) stems from a study of CXCR3-negative and CXCR3-positive naive CD8 T cells. The study made its TRB cDNA libraries by 5' RACE, adding UMI labels. TCRdb re-called the 5' RACE reads; every CDR3 protein appears as one record, without DNA. Its table lists about 92,000 distinct CDR3 sequences. The CDR3 is made up of 13 amino acids. Germline lookup yields CDR1 SGDLS and CDR2 YYNGEE. The chain is built from TRBV9 and TRBJ1-1; as DNA is missing, the TRBD1 call by TCRdb cannot be tested. The sequenced material came from naive CXCR3- CD8+ T cells from blood. Subset noted: CD45RO-CCR7+CD27+CD95- naive CD8+ T cells lacking CXCR3 (TNR3-). This TCR derives from a human donor in good health. Some clones in this sample may be carry-over from other donors' samples. The CDR3 spells CASSPGGITEAFF.